One and the same sample provided the 5 T cell receptor beta chains below, sequenced in a study of shared clonotypes between healthy human individuals. Clones were read by immunoSEQ multiplex PCR, and TCRdb kept only the in-frame ones, dropping some. Of about 2.1 million clones listed, roughly 91% are singletons. Positive CCR7 selection of CD45RO-negative cells yielded the naive CD8 cells, and terminally differentiated effector memory CD45RA+ cells were excluded. Sequences were obtained from naive CD8+ T cells from PBMCs. These receptors originate from a young man in good health. Some clones in this sample may be carry-over from other donors' samples.

This chain connects TRBV6-5 to TRBJ1-2; D uncertain. With 0 bases removed from V and 14 bases from J, the gap between germline ends came to 16 bases. Germline lookup yields CDR1 MNHEY and CDR2 SVGAGI. The CDR3 totals 13 residues. This CDR3 reads CASSYSEDGQQTF. The CDR3 DNA reads as TGTGCCAGCAGTTACTCTGAGGACGGCCAGCAGACCTTC.

J is TRBJ1-2 and V is TRBV9; D not certain. CDR3 length: 16 residues. The germline gives CDR1 SGDLS, CDR2 YYNGEE. V dropped 3 bases and J dropped 0 bases, with 15 bases sitting between them. CDR3 loop: CASSANKDDTNYGYTF. The CDR3 DNA reads TGTGCCAGCAGCGCCAATAAGGATGATACTAACTATGGCTACACCTTC.

The chain links TRBV11-3 to TRBJ2-5; unclear D gene. Trimming removed 0 bases at V and 2 bases at J, with 13 bases between. CDR3 size: 16 residues. Per the germline V gene, CDR1 is SGHNT and CDR2 is YENEEA. The CDR3 region has the DNA TGTGCCAGCAGCTTAGATCCGGATGGTGATCAAGAGACCCAGTACTTC. Translated: CASSLDPDGDQETQYF.

The table lists this clone with a few counts. The V gene is TRBV19, the J gene TRBJ1-5, with a possible D match to TRBD1 (5 bases). Trimming removed 4 bases at V and 4 bases at J, with 11 bases between. The CDR3 sequence is 14 residues long. Germline V gene sequence: CDR1 LNHDA, CDR2 SQIVND (reference sequence). CDR3: CASSTWDLNQPQHF. The CDR3 DNA is TGTGCCAGTAGTACATGGGACCTGAATCAGCCCCAGCATTTT.

This chain uses TRBV6-1 with TRBJ1-5, with D uncertain. CDR1 is MNHNS and CDR2 is SASEGT in the germline V gene. V was shortened by 3 bases and J by 5 bases, with 8 bases between the two germline ends. The CDR3 loop spans 13 amino acids. The CDR3 reads CASSDRLDQPQHF. DNA for the CDR3: TGTGCCAGCAGTGACCGTTTGGATCAGCCCCAGCATTTT.